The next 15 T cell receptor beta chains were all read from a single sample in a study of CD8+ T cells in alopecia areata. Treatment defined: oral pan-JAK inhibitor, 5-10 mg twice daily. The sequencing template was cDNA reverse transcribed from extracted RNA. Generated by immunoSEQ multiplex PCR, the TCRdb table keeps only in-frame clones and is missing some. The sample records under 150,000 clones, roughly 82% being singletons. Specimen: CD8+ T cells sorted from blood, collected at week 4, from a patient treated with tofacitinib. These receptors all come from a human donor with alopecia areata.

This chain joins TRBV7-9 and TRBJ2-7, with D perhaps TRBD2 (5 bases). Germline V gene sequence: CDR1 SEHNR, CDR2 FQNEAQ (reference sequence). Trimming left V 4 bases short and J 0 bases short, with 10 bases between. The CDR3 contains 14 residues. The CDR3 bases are TGTGCCAGCAGCTCGATTCTAGCCTCCTACGAGCAGTACTTC. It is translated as CASSSILASYEQYF.

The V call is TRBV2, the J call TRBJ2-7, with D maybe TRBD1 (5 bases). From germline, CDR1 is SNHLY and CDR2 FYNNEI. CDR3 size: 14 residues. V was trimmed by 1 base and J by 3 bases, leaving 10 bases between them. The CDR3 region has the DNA TGTGCCAGCAGTGAAGGACAGTCCTACTACGAGCAGTACTTC. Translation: CASSEGQSYYEQYF. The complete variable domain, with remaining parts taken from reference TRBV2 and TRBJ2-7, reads EPEVTQTPSHQVTQMGQEVILRCVPISNHLYFYWYRQILGQKVEFLVSFYNNEISEKSEIFDDQFSVERPDGSNFTLKIRSTKLEDSAMYFCASSEGQSYYEQYFGPGTRLTVT.

The CDR3 protein is CASSQGRSPYEQYF. The CDR3 DNA reads TGTGCCAGCAGCCAGGGACGGAGCCCCTACGAGCAGTACTTC. The chain links TRBV5-6 to TRBJ2-7; D assignment may be TRBD1 or TRBD2 (5 bases each). The CDR3 is made up of 14 amino acids. CDR1 and CDR2 from the germline V gene are SGHDT and YYEEEE. The V gene lost 4 bases and the J gene lost 2 bases, with 13 bases spanning the gap.

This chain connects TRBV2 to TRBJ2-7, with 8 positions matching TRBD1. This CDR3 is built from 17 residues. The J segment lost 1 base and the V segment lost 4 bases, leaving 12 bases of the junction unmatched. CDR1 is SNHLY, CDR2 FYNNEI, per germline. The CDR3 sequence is CASSVPSRDRISYEQYF. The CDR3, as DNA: TGTGCCAGCAGTGTGCCCTCCCGGGACAGGATATCCTACGAGCAGTACTTC.

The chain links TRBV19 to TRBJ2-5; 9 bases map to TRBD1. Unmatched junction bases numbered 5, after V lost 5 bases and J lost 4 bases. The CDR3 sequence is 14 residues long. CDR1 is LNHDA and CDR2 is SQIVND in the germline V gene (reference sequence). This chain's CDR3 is CASSARTGVETQYF. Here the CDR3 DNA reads TGTGCCAGTAGTGCCAGGACAGGGGTAGAGACCCAGTACTTC.

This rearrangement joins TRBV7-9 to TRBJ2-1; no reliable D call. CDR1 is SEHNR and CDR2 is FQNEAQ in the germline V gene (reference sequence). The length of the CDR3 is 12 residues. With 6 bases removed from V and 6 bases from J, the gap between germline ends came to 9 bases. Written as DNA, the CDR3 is TGTGCCAGCAGTTTCCTCCCCAATGAGCAGTTCTTC. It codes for CASSFLPNEQFF.

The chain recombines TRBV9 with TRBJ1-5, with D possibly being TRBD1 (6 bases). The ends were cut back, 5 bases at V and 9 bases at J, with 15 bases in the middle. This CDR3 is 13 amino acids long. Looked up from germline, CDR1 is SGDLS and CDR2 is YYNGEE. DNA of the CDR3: TGTGCCAGCAGTCCTAGTGGGGGCCCGCCCCAGCATTTT. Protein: CASSPSGGPPQHF.

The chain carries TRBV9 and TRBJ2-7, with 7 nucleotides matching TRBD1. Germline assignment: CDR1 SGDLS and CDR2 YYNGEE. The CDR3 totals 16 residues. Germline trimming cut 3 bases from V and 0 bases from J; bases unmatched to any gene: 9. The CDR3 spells CASSAGTELSSYEQYF. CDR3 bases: TGTGCCAGCAGCGCCGGGACAGAATTAAGCTCCTACGAGCAGTACTTC.

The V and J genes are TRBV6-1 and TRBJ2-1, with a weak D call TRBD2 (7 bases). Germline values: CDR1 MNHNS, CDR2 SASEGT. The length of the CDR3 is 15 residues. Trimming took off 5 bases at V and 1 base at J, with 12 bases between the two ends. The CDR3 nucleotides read TGTGCCAGCAGTCTGGGGGGGCCGTCCTACAATGAGCAGTTCTTC. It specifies CASSLGGPSYNEQFF.

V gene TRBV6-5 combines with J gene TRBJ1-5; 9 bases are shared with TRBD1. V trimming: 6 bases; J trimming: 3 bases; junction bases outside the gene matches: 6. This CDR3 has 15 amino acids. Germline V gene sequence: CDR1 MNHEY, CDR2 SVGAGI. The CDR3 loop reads CASSRQGVHNQPQHF. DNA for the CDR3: TGTGCCAGCAGCCGACAGGGGGTTCACAATCAGCCCCAGCATTTT.

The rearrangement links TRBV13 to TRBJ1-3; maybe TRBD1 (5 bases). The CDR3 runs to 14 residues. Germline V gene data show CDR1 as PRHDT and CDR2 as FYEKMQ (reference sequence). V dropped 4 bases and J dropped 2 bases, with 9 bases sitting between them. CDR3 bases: TGTGCCAGCAGCTGGGGCGGGACTGGAAACACCATATATTTT. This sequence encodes CASSWGGTGNTIYF.

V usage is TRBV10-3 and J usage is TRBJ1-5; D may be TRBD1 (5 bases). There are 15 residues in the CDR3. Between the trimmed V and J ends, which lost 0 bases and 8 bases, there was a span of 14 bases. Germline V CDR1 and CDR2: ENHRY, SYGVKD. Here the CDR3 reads CAISESGDAVEPQHF. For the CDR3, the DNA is TGTGCCATCAGTGAGTCAGGGGACGCGGTAGAGCCCCAGCATTTT.

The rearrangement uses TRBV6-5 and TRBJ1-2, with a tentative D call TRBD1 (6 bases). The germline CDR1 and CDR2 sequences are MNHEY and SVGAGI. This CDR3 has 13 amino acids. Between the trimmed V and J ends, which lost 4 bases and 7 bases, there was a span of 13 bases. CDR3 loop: CASSWAGVPGYTF. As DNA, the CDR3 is TGTGCCAGCAGTTGGGCAGGGGTCCCTGGCTACACCTTC.

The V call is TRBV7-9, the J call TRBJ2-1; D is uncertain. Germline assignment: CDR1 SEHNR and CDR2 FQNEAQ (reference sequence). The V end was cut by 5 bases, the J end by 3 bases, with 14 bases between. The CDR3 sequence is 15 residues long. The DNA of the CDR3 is TGTGCCAGCAGCGCCGAAAGGTCCCTCTACAATGAGCAGTTCTTC. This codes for CASSAERSLYNEQFF.

The CDR3 nucleotides read TGTGCCAGCAGTGAATATGGTGGGGGGGCCCGCTACGAGCAGTACTTC. Translating gives CASSEYGGGARYEQYF. The rearrangement uses TRBV2 and TRBJ2-7, with D maybe TRBD2 (7 bases). The CDR3 sequence is 16 residues long. With 2 bases removed from V and 3 bases from J, the gap between germline ends came to 17 bases. Germline V gene lookup returns CDR1 SNHLY and CDR2 FYNNEI.